This T cell receptor (beta chain) is from a study of T cells in Graves' hyperthyroidism and ophthalmopathy. Whole-study findings and limits: Blood samples included most of the expanded thyroid clonotypes exceeding 0.001.

Thyroid ultrasound and orbital computed tomography, with clinical symptoms and serum thyroxine and TRAb, informed diagnoses. Authors of the study amplified TCR beta CDR3 regions from RNA transcripts. In the first-round RT-PCR of the TCR CDR3, the HTBI primer set was used. MiXCR, run by TCRdb on the multiplex PCR reads, gives a single entry per CDR3 protein. The table records around 440,000 distinct CDR3 sequences, 15% to 19% of them present only once. Germline V gene data show CDR1 as KGHDR and CDR2 as SFDVKD. The junction had 7 bases not matched to a gene; V was cut back by 9 bases and J by 4 bases. CDR3 length equals 15 residues. This clonotype was seen repeatedly, ten times or more. Its antigen remains unidentified.

The sequence was obtained from a woman younger than 30 with Graves' hyperthyroidism. The specimen sequenced was blood. V gene TRBV24-1 combines with J gene TRBJ2-1; 11 nucleotides agree with TRBD2. The CDR3 DNA reads TGTGCCACCCAAACGGGACTAGCGGATTACAATGAGCAGTTCTTC. It yields the protein CATQTGLADYNEQFF.